This record looks at one T cell receptor (beta chain) sequence and its context. Its antigen remains unidentified. The assay used deep level. The protocol was immunoSEQ multiplex PCR, while the TCRdb copy is restricted to in-frame clones and leaves out a portion. The table has about 1 million clones, about 75% seen once. This specimen belongs to a study of shared clonotypes between healthy human individuals. Study-level findings and limits: It was observed that roughly 5.1% of naive CD4 clonotypes were shared across several donors.

V gave up 10 bases and J gave up 6 bases, with 13 bases separating them. The CDR3 is 12 residues long. Germline lookup yields CDR1 WNHNN and CDR2 SYGVQD (reference sequence). The clonotype was recovered from a man younger than 30 in good health. Sequencing was done on a sample of memory CD4+ T cells sorted from blood. Subset: CD45RA-negative fraction. V gene TRBV10-1 combines with J gene TRBJ1-5; D is possibly TRBD1 (5 bases). The CDR3 nucleotides read TGCGCCACCCACCCTACAGGTCAGCCCCAGCATTTT. Translated, it gives CATHPTGQPQHF.